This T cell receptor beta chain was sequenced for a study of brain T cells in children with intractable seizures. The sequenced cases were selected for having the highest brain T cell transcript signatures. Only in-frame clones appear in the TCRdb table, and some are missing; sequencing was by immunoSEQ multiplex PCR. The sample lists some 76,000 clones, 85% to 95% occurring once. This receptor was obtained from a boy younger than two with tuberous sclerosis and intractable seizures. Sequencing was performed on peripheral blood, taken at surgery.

CDR3 nucleotide sequence: TGTGCCTGGAATAGGGCGAACACTGAAGCTTTCTTT. Amino acid sequence: CAWNRANTEAFF. V is TRBV30 and J is TRBJ1-1; no clear D. Germline V gene sequence: CDR1 GTSNPN, CDR2 SVGIG (reference sequence). The CDR3 has 12 amino acids. Trimming took 4 bases from V and 1 from J, leaving 7 bases between them.